This is a list of T cell receptor beta chains from one sample in a study of blood T cell repertoires in COVID-19. Assay used: immunoSEQ multiplex PCR; TCRdb lists only in-frame clones, some missing. The table shows about 220,000 clones, with 82% occurring only once. The sample consisted of PBMCs or T cells enriched from blood (not recorded which). These receptors came from a woman aged 60-70 years who had recovered from COVID-19. CDR3s include the opening cysteine and the closing phenylalanine or tryptophan. The D gene is left open where the match is weak. The size entry is marked missing in some rows and otherwise reads once, few, many or a size class.

v_call	j_call	clone_size	d_call	cdr3_aa	cdr3_nt
TRBV28	TRBJ1-1	-	-	CASSLFGLKGEAFF	TGTGCCAGCAGTTTATTCGGACTGAAAGGTGAAGCTTTCTTT
TRBV15	TRBJ2-1	-	-	CATSRDWRGPGGEQFF	TGTGCCACCAGCAGAGATTGGCGGGGGCCGGGGGGTGAGCAGTTCTTC
TRBV6-1	TRBJ2-5	-	-	CASSEVRIGTQYF	TGTGCCAGCAGTGAAGTCAGGATCGGGACCCAGTACTTC
TRBV9	TRBJ1-2	-	-	CASSVGGDYGYTF	TGTGCCAGCAGCGTCGGAGGGGACTATGGCTACACCTTC
TRBV5-6	TRBJ1-5	few	-	CASSLTAGDNQPQHF	TGTGCCAGCAGCTTAACAGCCGGGGACAATCAGCCCCAGCATTTT
TRBV10-3	TRBJ1-1	-	TRBD1	CAISYTGGRDTEAFF	TGTGCCATCAGTTATACAGGGGGCAGGGACACTGAAGCTTTCTTT
TRBV27	TRBJ2-1	-	-	CASIPSRSSYNEQFF	TGTGCCAGCATTCCCTCCAGAAGCTCCTACAATGAGCAGTTCTTC
TRBV7-8	TRBJ2-7	-	TRBD2	CASSTWTSGRSEQYF	TGTGCCAGCAGCACTTGGACTAGCGGGAGGTCGGAGCAGTACTTC
TRBV2	TRBJ2-5	-	TRBD1	CASSEMGQLGETQYF	TGTGCCAGCAGTGAAATGGGACAGCTGGGGGAGACCCAGTACTTC
TRBV12-5	TRBJ1-5	few	TRBD1	CASDRGSNQPQHF	TGTGCTAGTGACAGGGGAAGCAATCAGCCCCAGCATTTT
TRBV6-5	TRBJ1-1	-	-	CASTTGSDTEAFF	TGTGCCAGCACAACAGGGTCAGACACTGAAGCTTTCTTT
TRBV4-2	TRBJ1-1	-	TRBD1	CASSLGGQGQTEAFF	TGTGCCAGCAGCCTCGGGGGACAGGGCCAAACTGAAGCTTTCTTT
TRBV4-1	TRBJ1-6	once	TRBD1	CASSQALQGSSYNSPLHF	TGCGCCAGCAGCCAGGCACTACAGGGGAGCTCCTATAATTCACCCCTCCACTTT
TRBV3-1/TRBV3-2	TRBJ1-1	-	-	CASSQDPQGYTEAFF	TGTGCCAGCAGCCAAGATCCACAGGGCTACACTGAAGCTTTCTTT
TRBV9	TRBJ2-1	-	-	CASSVVGTSSYNEQFF	TGTGCCAGCAGCGTAGTGGGCACGAGCTCCTACAATGAGCAGTTCTTC
TRBV9	TRBJ1-5	-	TRBD1	CASSVDGTGNQPQHF	TGTGCCAGCAGCGTAGACGGGACAGGGAATCAGCCCCAGCATTTT
TRBV5-5	TRBJ1-3	-	-	CASSLVVRGGNTIYF	TGTGCCAGCAGCTTGGTGGTCCGGGGAGGAAACACCATATATTTT